This is a list of T cell receptor beta chains from one sample in a study of blood T cell repertoires in COVID-19. Assay: immunoSEQ multiplex PCR; the TCRdb copy retains only in-frame clones and omits some. Of just over 350,000 clones in the sample, approximately 84% are singletons; the top ten hold 3%. Sequencing was carried out using PBMCs or T cells enriched from blood (not recorded which). The receptors stem from a woman younger than 45 who had recovered from COVID-19. Each CDR3 is given with its conserved first and last residue. The D gene is left open where the match is weak. Rows give clone size only sometimes, using once, few, many, or a class for an expanded clone.

V gene	D gene	J gene	clone size	CDR3 DNA	CDR3 protein
TRBV9	-	TRBJ1-3	-	TGTGCCAGCAGCCCTTCGGGACTCGTTGGGGGCTCTGGAAACACCATATATTTT	CASSPSGLVGGSGNTIYF
TRBV3-1/TRBV3-2	-	TRBJ1-2	-	TGTGCCAGCAGCCAAGACACGGGTAGATACGGCTACACCTTC	CASSQDTGRYGYTF
TRBV29-1	TRBD2	TRBJ2-5	-	TGCAGCGTTGAACTAGGGCTGACTAGCGGGAGGCAAGAGACCCAGTACTTC	CSVELGLTSGRQETQYF
TRBV29-1	-	TRBJ2-6	-	TGCAGCGTTGAAGTGGGAGGTTCTGGGGCCAACGTCCTGACTTTC	CSVEVGGSGANVLTF
TRBV10-3	TRBD1	TRBJ2-6	-	TGTGCCATCAGCTCCGGGACAGACTCTTCTGGGGCCAACGTCCTGACTTTC	CAISSGTDSSGANVLTF
TRBV5-1	TRBD2	TRBJ2-5	once	TGCGCCAGCAGATCCGGGACTAGCGGACAACAAGAGACCCAGTACTTC	CASRSGTSGQQETQYF
TRBV27	-	TRBJ1-5	-	TGTGCCAGCAGTTTAAGGGGGGGCGGTGTTCAGCCCCAGCATTTT	CASSLRGGGVQPQHF
TRBV9	-	TRBJ2-2	-	TGTGCCAGCCTCCGACTCGTTAGAGGGTCGGACACCGGGGAGCTGTTTTTT	CASLRLVRGSDTGELFF
TRBV19	-	TRBJ2-7	-	TGTGCCAGTAGTATAGGCCGAAACACCTACGAGCAGTACTTC	CASSIGRNTYEQYF
TRBV5-8	TRBD1	TRBJ2-5	once	TGTGCCAGCAGCTTGTTGTGGACAGGGGGCCAGGGGGAGACCCAGTACTTC	CASSLLWTGGQGETQYF
TRBV6-5	-	TRBJ2-5	-	TGTGCCAGCAGTTCTAGACTGATGAGGGAGACCCAGTACTTC	CASSSRLMRETQYF
TRBV28	-	TRBJ2-1	-	TGTGCCAGCAGTGGGGGGGGGCCGGCGAGCGATGAGCAGTTCTTC	CASSGGGPASDEQFF
TRBV28	TRBD2	TRBJ2-7	-	TGTGCCAGCAGCCGTCCCGGGACTAGCGGGGTCTACGAGCAGTACTTC	CASSRPGTSGVYEQYF
TRBV19	TRBD1	TRBJ2-4	once	TGTGCCAGTAGTTCCCGGACAGGGCATGCCAAAAACATTCAGTACTTC	CASSSRTGHAKNIQYF
TRBV7-2	-	TRBJ1-6	-	TGTGCCAGCAGCTTAGGATCGGGGGGCTCGGGGTCACCCCTCCACTTT	CASSLGSGGSGSPLHF
TRBV5-5	TRBD2	TRBJ2-1	-	TGTGCCAGCAGCTGGACCGGGACTAGCGGATACAATGAGCAGTTCTTC	CASSWTGTSGYNEQFF
TRBV3-1/TRBV3-2	-	TRBJ2-1	-	TGTGCCAGCAGCCAGAACGTGGACAGTCAGCAGTTCTTC	CASSQNVDSQQFF
TRBV6-1	-	TRBJ2-1	-	TGTGCCAGCAGTGAGGTTCAGGGTCCAGTGATGGGTTACAATGAGCAGTTCTTC	CASSEVQGPVMGYNEQFF
TRBV28	TRBD2	TRBJ2-3	-	TGTGCCAGCAGTTTTTCACTAGCGGGAACTAGCACAGATACGCAGTATTTT	CASSFSLAGTSTDTQYF
TRBV6-4	TRBD2	TRBJ2-1	-	TGTGCCAGCAGTGACTCGGCGGGGGACTACAATGAGCAGTTCTTC	CASSDSAGDYNEQFF
TRBV5-1	-	TRBJ1-2	few	TGCGCCAGCAGCTTGGGCAGATCTAACTATGGCTACACCTTC	CASSLGRSNYGYTF
TRBV5-1	-	TRBJ2-6	-	TGCGCCAGCAGCGGCCCGGGCTCTGGGGCCAACGTCCTGACTTTC	CASSGPGSGANVLTF
TRBV27	TRBD2	TRBJ2-1	-	TGTGCCACCGGTTTAGTAGCGGGCAATGAGCAGTTCTTC	CATGLVAGNEQFF
TRBV7-9	-	TRBJ1-1	-	TGTGCCAGCAGCTTAGCCGACATGATCTACACTGAAGCTTTCTTT	CASSLADMIYTEAFF
TRBV3-1/TRBV3-2	TRBD1	TRBJ2-7	-	TGTGCCAGCAGCCAAGGAGGGACGGGACAGGGGGCCTACGAGCAGTACTTC	CASSQGGTGQGAYEQYF
TRBV18	-	TRBJ2-3	-	TGTGCCAGCTCACCACCACGGCCAAGCGCAGATACGCAGTATTTT	CASSPPRPSADTQYF
TRBV7-2	TRBD2	TRBJ2-7	once	TGTGCCAGCAAAACCGGGACTAACCTCTACGAGCAGTACTTC	CASKTGTNLYEQYF
TRBV7-9	TRBD2	TRBJ2-1	once	TGTGCCAGCAGCTTAGGGACCACTAGCGGGAGGGCCGGACTTTCAGAGCAGTTCTTC	CASSLGTTSGRAGLSEQFF
TRBV19	-	TRBJ2-6	-	TGTGCCAGTAGTATTAGCAACGTCCTGACTTTC	CASSISNVLTF
TRBV18	-	TRBJ1-2	once	TGTGCCAGCTCACCCGCGGCGGCGAATTATGGCTACACCTTC	CASSPAAANYGYTF
TRBV20-1	-	TRBJ1-1	-	TGCAGTGCTAGAGAAGGGGGAAAAGCTTTCTTT	CSAREGGKAFF
TRBV11-2	TRBD2	TRBJ2-2	-	TGTGCCAGCAGCCTCGAGGTAGCGGGAGTCCTAACCGGGGAGCTGTTTTTT	CASSLEVAGVLTGELFF
TRBV18	-	TRBJ2-7	-	TGTGCCAGCTCACCGGGACTCATATACGAGCAGTACTTC	CASSPGLIYEQYF
TRBV18	-	TRBJ2-2	-	TGTGCCAGCTCACCACCCGACTCCGGGATGTACGGGGAGCTGTTTTTT	CASSPPDSGMYGELFF